The entry below gives a single TCR beta chain sequence along with its context. Its matching antigen is unknown. Germline V lookup: CDR1 SGHTA, CDR2 FQGNSA. V lost 5 bases and J lost 2, with 9 bases in between. The CDR3 has 13 amino acids. Together with a sample-barcoded 5' primer, a J-beta primer mix was included in a second PCR lasting about 7 to 11 cycles. Each cDNA molecule was tagged by a template-switch adaptor that had 12 random nucleotides. TCRdb re-called the 5' RACE reads with MiXCR, one entry per CDR3 protein. This sample has around 850,000 distinct CDR3 sequences; around 36% occur once, and the top ten carry 10% to 15%. These data are taken from a study of blood T cells in healthy people across ages. Study-level background: Capture via template switching afforded approximately one barcoded beta molecule per two T cells.

Broader study findings: Possibly confounding the expanded clonotype changes was the fact that donor CMV status was unknown.

The sample consisted of blood. This sequence joins TRBV7-2 and TRBJ1-2; D uncertain. The sequence came from a man aged 18 to 29 in good health. DNA for the CDR3: TGTACCAGCAGCCCTACACTGAACTATGGCTACACCTTC. Translated: CTSSPTLNYGYTF.